This T cell receptor (beta chain) derives from a study of follicular helper T cells after annual influenza vaccination. General study findings and limits: Undersampling of the much larger non-cTfh compartments could not be excluded for influenza clone enrichment.

Sequencing was performed with immunoSEQ multiplex PCR; in TCRdb, only in-frame clones are kept and a portion is missing. The sample records about 11,000 clones, 65% to 80% being singletons. This clone was recorded once. The antigen remains unidentified. The CDR3 is 16 residues long. The junction had 4 bases not matched to a gene; V was cut back by 5 bases and J by 1 base. Looked up from germline, CDR1 is SGHTA and CDR2 is FQGNSA. Sequenced here: CXCR5- memory CD4+ T cells sorted from blood, sampled 6 weeks after influenza vaccination. The chain recombines TRBV7-2 with TRBJ2-5; 13 bases match TRBD2. The clonotype comes from an adult who received the influenza vaccine. The DNA for the CDR3 is TGTGCCAGCAGCCCACTAGCGGGGGGGGTCCAAGAGACCCAGTACTTC. It is translated as CASSPLAGGVQETQYF.